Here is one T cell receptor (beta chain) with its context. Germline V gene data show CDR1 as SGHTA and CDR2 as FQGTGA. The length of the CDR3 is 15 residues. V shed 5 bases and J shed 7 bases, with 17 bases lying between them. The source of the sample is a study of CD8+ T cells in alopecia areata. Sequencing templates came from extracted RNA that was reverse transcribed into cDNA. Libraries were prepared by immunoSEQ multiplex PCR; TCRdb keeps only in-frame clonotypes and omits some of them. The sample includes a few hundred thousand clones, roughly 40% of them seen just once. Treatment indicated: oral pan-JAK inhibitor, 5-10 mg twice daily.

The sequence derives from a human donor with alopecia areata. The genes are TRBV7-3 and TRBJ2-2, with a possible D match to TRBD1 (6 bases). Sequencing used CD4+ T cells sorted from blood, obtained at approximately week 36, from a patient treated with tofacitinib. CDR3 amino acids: CASSPDRGIGGELFF. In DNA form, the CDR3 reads TGTGCCAGCAGCCCCGATAGGGGGATCGGCGGGGAGCTGTTTTTT.